One and the same sample provided the 20 T cell receptor beta chains below, sequenced in a study of memory CD4+ T cells and cytomegalovirus serostatus. The sort gate was single viable CD3+CD4+CD8-CD45RO+ cells for memory CD4+ T cells. Repertoires were generated with immunoSEQ multiplex PCR, while TCRdb's copy carries only in-frame clones and drops some. The sample carries fewer than 75,000 clones, 70% to 85% recorded once. Material for sequencing was memory CD4+ T cells from blood. The receptors originated from an adult in good health and CMV-seronegative.

The rearrangement joins TRBV19 to TRBJ2-7; 7 bases fit TRBD1. Trimming at V came to 5 bases and at J to 6 bases, leaving 4 bases not matched to a gene. The CDR3 covers 12 residues. Germline lookup yields CDR1 LNHDA and CDR2 SQIVND (reference sequence). Written as DNA, the CDR3 is TGTGCCAGTAGTGACAGGGTCGCCGAGCAGTACTTC. As protein: CASSDRVAEQYF.

For the CDR3, the DNA is TGTGCCAGCAGCGCCCTGACAGGCCTTAATGAAAAACTGTTTTTT. Amino acids: CASSALTGLNEKLFF. The genes are TRBV9 and TRBJ1-4, with D tentatively TRBD1 (6 bases). The germline CDR1 and CDR2 sequences are SGDLS and YYNGEE. The CDR3 runs to 15 residues. Trimming left V 3 bases short and J 4 bases short, with 13 bases between.

The chain has TRBV9 and TRBJ1-2, with D perhaps TRBD1 (6 bases). CDR3 size: 12 residues. V lost 0 bases to trimming and J lost 8 bases, with 8 bases between them. Germline assignment: CDR1 SGDLS and CDR2 YYNGEE. CDR3 in amino acids: CASSVEGGGYTF. The CDR3 DNA reads as TGTGCCAGCAGCGTAGAAGGGGGAGGCTACACCTTC.

The chain couples TRBV7-2 to TRBJ1-2, with 8 bases aligning to TRBD1. V trimming: 5 bases; J trimming: 8 bases; junction bases outside the gene matches: 7. The germline gives CDR1 SGHTA, CDR2 FQGNSA. The CDR3 runs 13 residues. CDR3 region: CASSRTGYGGYTF. Written as DNA, the CDR3 is TGTGCCAGCAGCCGGACAGGGTATGGAGGCTACACCTTC. The whole variable domain, filled in from reference TRBV7-2 and TRBJ1-2, reads GAGVSQSPSNKVTEKGKDVELRCDPISGHTALYWYRQSLGQGLEFLIYFQGNSAPDKSGLPSDRFSAERTGGSVSTLTIQRTQQEDSAVYLCASSRTGYGGYTFGSGTRLTVV.

The J gene is TRBJ2-7, the V gene TRBV4-1, with 8 nucleotides matching TRBD2. The germline V gene encodes CDR1 MGHRA and CDR2 YSYEKL. The CDR3 consists of 14 residues. V was pared by 4 bases and J by 5 bases, with 7 bases of the junction left unmatched. The CDR3 DNA reads TGCGCCAGCAGCCCTGCGGGGGGAGGGAACGAGCAGTACTTC. This sequence encodes CASSPAGGGNEQYF.

V usage is TRBV7-2 and J usage is TRBJ2-4; D not certain. The ends were cut back, 4 bases at V and 0 bases at J, with 4 bases in the middle. This CDR3 has 13 residues. CDR1 and CDR2 (germline): SGHTA, FQGNSA. The chain's CDR3 is CASSSIAKNIQYF. The CDR3 DNA sequence: TGTGCCAGCAGCTCCATAGCCAAAAACATTCAGTACTTC.

The chain is built from TRBV29-1 and TRBJ2-3; TRBD2 matches at 7 bases. Germline V gene sequence: CDR1 SQVTM, CDR2 ANQGSEA. CDR3 length: 14 amino acids. V trimming: 4 bases; J trimming: 0 bases; junction bases outside the gene matches: 4. The CDR3 DNA is TGCAGCGTTGTTGGCGGGAGAAGCACAGATACGCAGTATTTT. It codes for CSVVGGRSTDTQYF.

The chain recombines TRBV5-6 with TRBJ2-5, with D perhaps being TRBD1 or TRBD2 (5 bases each). The CDR3 sequence is 17 residues long. Germline V CDR1 and CDR2: SGHDT, YYEEEE. Trimming removed 3 bases from V and 3 bases from J, with 21 bases in between. The DNA for the CDR3 is TGTGCCAGCAGCTCGTTTAATAAGGGACCCTTGGAAGAGACCCAGTACTTC. It translates to CASSSFNKGPLEETQYF.

The chain employs TRBV2 and TRBJ2-3, with D hard to call. CDR1 and CDR2 from the germline V gene are SNHLY and FYNNEI. The CDR3 contains 15 residues. Trimming took 6 bases from V and 0 from J, leaving 13 bases between them. CDR3 DNA sequence: TGTGCCAGCAGCCGAAGAACTCGGAGCACAGATACGCAGTATTTT. It encodes CASSRRTRSTDTQYF.

This rearrangement joins TRBV7-6 to TRBJ1-3; D is possibly TRBD1 (6 bases). Germline loops: CDR1 SGHVS, CDR2 FNYEAQ. The CDR3 is 18 amino acids. V gave up 1 base and J gave up 3 bases, with 19 bases separating them. CDR3 region: CASSLEQGSRGFGNTIYF. The CDR3 region has the DNA TGTGCCAGCAGCTTAGAACAGGGAAGTAGGGGATTTGGAAACACCATATATTTT.

The sample holds one count of this clone. The rearrangement uses TRBV15 and TRBJ2-6; 7 nucleotides match TRBD1. CDR3 size: 16 residues. Trimming at V came to 3 bases and at J to 4 bases, leaving 6 bases not matched to a gene. CDR1 is LNHNV, CDR2 YYDKDF, per germline (reference sequence). CDR3 sequence reads: CATSRAGGKGANVLTF. The CDR3 coding sequence is TGTGCCACCAGCAGGGCAGGGGGTAAGGGGGCCAACGTCCTGACTTTC.

By its share, this clone is medium-sized. The chain carries TRBV5-1 and TRBJ1-3; no definite D call. This CDR3 region has 13 residues. V was clipped by 6 bases and J by 4 bases, with 11 bases between them. CDR1 SGHRS and CDR2 YFSETQ come from the germline V gene. CDR3 bases: TGCGCCAGCATAGGTGATCCAGGAAACACCATATATTTT. Translated, it gives CASIGDPGNTIYF.

The rearrangement links TRBV18 to TRBJ1-1; the match to TRBD1 covers 10 bases. V lost 3 bases to trimming and J lost 0 bases; unmatched junction nucleotides: 4. CDR1 is KGHSH and CDR2 is LQKENI in the germline V gene. The CDR3 covers 16 residues. The CDR3 DNA is TGTGCCAGCTCACCCGGGACAGGGGCACTGAACACTGAAGCTTTCTTT. Protein: CASSPGTGALNTEAFF.

The chain combines TRBV5-5 with TRBJ2-1; 10 nucleotides agree with TRBD2. The CDR3 covers 15 residues. V lost 6 bases, J lost 5 bases, and 8 bases stayed unmatched. Germline loops: CDR1 SGHKS, CDR2 YYEKEE (reference sequence). This chain's CDR3 is CASILRLAGNNEQFF. Here the CDR3 DNA reads TGTGCCAGCATCCTGCGACTAGCGGGTAACAATGAGCAGTTCTTC.

The chain uses TRBV2 and TRBJ1-1; TRBD1 might be the D (6 bases). Germline V gene sequence: CDR1 SNHLY, CDR2 FYNNEI. The CDR3 loop spans 15 amino acids. Trimming left V 4 bases short and J 10 bases short, with 22 bases between. The CDR3 nucleotides read TGTGCCAGCAGTGTCTTGGGGGCAGGAGGCCGGGGAGCTTTCTTT. It codes for CASSVLGAGGRGAFF.

The table lists this clone with a few counts. Other DNA sequences in this sample translate to the same CDR3. V is TRBV19 and J is TRBJ2-6, with TRBD1 as a possible D gene (5 bases). The length of the CDR3 is 14 residues. Germline V lookup: CDR1 LNHDA, CDR2 SQIVND (reference sequence). Trimming left V 6 bases short and J 0 bases short, with 6 bases between. CDR3 in DNA: TGTGCCAGTAGACAGGACTCTGGGGCCAACGTCCTGACTTTC. It codes for CASRQDSGANVLTF.

The chain carries TRBV29-1 and TRBJ1-4; D is perhaps TRBD1 (5 bases). The CDR3 extends over 13 amino acids. Deletions cut 7 bases from V and 8 bases from J, with 17 bases between. The germline CDR1 and CDR2 sequences are SQVTM and ANQGSEA. CDR3 region: CSASVGAGEKLFF. CDR3 in DNA: TGCAGCGCTTCGGTAGGGGCAGGAGAAAAACTGTTTTTT.

This clone appeared once. V is TRBV9 and J is TRBJ2-2; no firm D call. The CDR3 spans 13 residues. The germline gives CDR1 SGDLS, CDR2 YYNGEE. The V and J ends lost 0 bases and 6 bases respectively, with 6 bases between them. CDR3 bases: TGTGCCAGCAGCGTAGGGGTGTCCGGGGAGCTGTTTTTT. Translation: CASSVGVSGELFF.

V gene TRBV5-4 combines with J gene TRBJ1-1; D call uncertain. CDR3 length: 13 amino acids. Per the germline V gene, CDR1 is SGHNT and CDR2 is YYREEE (reference sequence). Trimming removed 4 bases from V and 1 base from J, with 8 bases in between. CDR3 loop: CASSNPANTEAFF. The CDR3 DNA follows: TGTGCCAGCAGCAACCCCGCGAACACTGAAGCTTTCTTT.

The rearrangement joins TRBV7-2 to TRBJ2-1; no definite D call. V dropped 1 base and J dropped 0 bases, with 7 bases sitting between them. The length of the CDR3 is 15 residues. CDR1 and CDR2 (germline): SGHTA, FQGNSA. The CDR3 loop reads CASSLEASSYNEQFF. As DNA, the CDR3 is TGTGCCAGCAGCTTAGAGGCTAGCTCCTACAATGAGCAGTTCTTC.